The 4 T cell receptor beta chains below come from one sample, sequenced in a study of shared clonotypes between healthy human individuals. Clones were sequenced by immunoSEQ multiplex PCR, and TCRdb holds only the in-frame ones, with some missing. The table includes under 1 million clones, 90% to 97% detected once. The naive CD8 population came from CD45RO-negative cells selected for CCR7, without terminally differentiated effector memory CD45RA+ cells. The specimen sequenced was naive CD8+ T cells sorted from blood. All receptors derive from a man aged 25 to 40 in good health.

The chain recombines TRBV25-1 with TRBJ2-1; D unclear. Germline V CDR1 and CDR2: MGHDK, SYGVNS. Deletions cut 1 base from V and 8 bases from J, with 9 bases between. CDR3 size: 13 residues. CDR3 protein: CASSEWAADEQFF. The DNA of the CDR3 is TGTGCCAGCAGTGAATGGGCCGCCGATGAGCAGTTCTTC.

The table lists this clone with a count of one. Other DNA sequences of this sample code for an identical CDR3. The genes are TRBV7-9 and TRBJ2-7; 7 bases fit TRBD1. The CDR3 consists of 15 residues. Trimming cost V 4 bases and J 0 bases; bases outside gene matches: 6. Per germline, CDR1 SEHNR and CDR2 FQNEAQ (reference sequence). Written as DNA, the CDR3 is TGTGCCAGCAGCTCTCCCGGGACAGCCTCCTACGAGCAGTACTTC. This codes for CASSSPGTASYEQYF.

The CDR3 DNA reads as TGCAGCGTTCCGGGACAGTTCGAAACTCCCTACTACGAGCAGTACTTC. Its translation is CSVPGQFETPYYEQYF. The J gene is TRBJ2-7, the V gene TRBV29-1; 7 bases align to TRBD1. This CDR3 has 16 amino acids. Germline V gene lookup returns CDR1 SQVTM and CDR2 ANQGSEA. Trimming cost V 5 bases and J 3 bases; bases outside gene matches: 16.

This clone was recorded once. The J gene is TRBJ2-5, the V gene TRBV5-1; D unresolved. The CDR3 length is 11 residues. Germline-derived CDR1 and CDR2 are SGHRS and YFSETQ. V lost 4 bases and J 5 bases, leaving 6 bases between the germline ends. DNA for the CDR3: TGCGCCAGCAGCAGAGCGGAGACCCAGTACTTC. It encodes CASSRAETQYF.